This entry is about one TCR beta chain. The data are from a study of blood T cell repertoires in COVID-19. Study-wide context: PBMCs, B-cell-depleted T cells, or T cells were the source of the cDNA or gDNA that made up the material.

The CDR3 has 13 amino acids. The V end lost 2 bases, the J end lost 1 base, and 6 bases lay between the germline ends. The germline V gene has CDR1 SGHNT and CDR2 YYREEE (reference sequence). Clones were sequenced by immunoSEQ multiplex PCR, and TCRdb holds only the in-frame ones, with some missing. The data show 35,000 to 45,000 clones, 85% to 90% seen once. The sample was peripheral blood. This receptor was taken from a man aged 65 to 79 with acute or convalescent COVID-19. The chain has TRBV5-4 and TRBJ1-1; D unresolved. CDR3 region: CASSFERNTEAFF. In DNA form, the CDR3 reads TGTGCCAGCAGCTTTGAGAGGAACACTGAAGCTTTCTTT.